This T cell receptor (beta chain) was obtained from a study of blood T cells in healthy people across ages. The study, taken as a whole, reports: Whereas aged donors had fewer naive CD4+ cells, long-lived donors had more of them and higher diversity.

Those donating, healthy Caucasian individuals from Russia, were aged roughly 6 to 90. Note on this clonotype: As yet, its antigen is unknown.

V was cut by 1 base and J by 2 bases, with 4 bases left in between. From germline, CDR1 is SNHLY and CDR2 FYNNEI. The CDR3 extends over 13 amino acids. Primed by a sample-barcoded 5' primer and a J-beta primer mix, a second PCR proceeded for 7 to 11 cycles. A tag from a template-switch adaptor with 12 random nucleotides marked each cDNA molecule. There were at least 3 million CDR3-containing paired-end reads obtained from each sample. TCRdb reprocessed the 5' RACE reads with MiXCR, giving one entry per CDR3 protein. The table lists approximately 1.5 million distinct CDR3 sequences, about 35% of them singletons.

The clonotype comes from a woman younger than 45 in good health. The source material was blood. The rearrangement joins TRBV2 to TRBJ2-3, with D uncertain. The CDR3 region is CASSEENTDTQYF. The CDR3 nucleotides are TGTGCCAGCAGTGAAGAGAACACAGATACGCAGTATTTT.